A selection of T cell receptor beta chains follows, all from one sample in a study of T cells in Graves' hyperthyroidism and ophthalmopathy. TCRdb ran MiXCR on the multiplex PCR reads and lists one entry per CDR3 protein. The sample contains hundreds of thousands of distinct CDR3 sequences, roughly 40% of which appear only once. Sequencing was carried out using blood. These receptors all come from a man aged 18 to 35 with Graves' hyperthyroidism. The CDR3 runs from the conserved cysteine through the conserved F or W. The D gene is left open where the match is weak. Clone size is stated in some rows and not others, as once, few, many or a class when expanded.

j_call: TRBJ1-2
clone_size: .
d_call: .
v_call: TRBV5-1
cdr3_aa: CASSIGRQNYGYTF
cdr3_nt: TGCGCCAGCAGCATAGGGAGACAGAACTATGGCTACACCTTC

j_call: TRBJ2-7
clone_size: many
d_call: .
v_call: TRBV9
cdr3_aa: CASSVGSTNGQYF
cdr3_nt: TGTGCCAGCAGCGTAGGTTCTACGAACGGGCAGTACTTC

j_call: TRBJ1-1
clone_size: many
d_call: .
v_call: TRBV7-9
cdr3_aa: CASSPGPEAFF
cdr3_nt: TGTGCCAGCAGCCCAGGGCCTGAAGCTTTCTTT

j_call: TRBJ2-2
clone_size: few
d_call: .
v_call: TRBV7-8
cdr3_aa: CASSLGLSDRPNTGELFF
cdr3_nt: TGTGCCAGCAGCTTAGGGTTAAGTGACAGGCCGAACACCGGGGAGCTGTTTTTT

j_call: TRBJ1-1
clone_size: .
d_call: TRBD1
v_call: TRBV9
cdr3_aa: CASSPRQGKTEAFF
cdr3_nt: TGTGCCAGCAGCCCAAGACAGGGGAAGACTGAAGCTTTCTTT

j_call: TRBJ2-3
clone_size: .
d_call: TRBD2
v_call: TRBV11-2
cdr3_aa: CASSLTSEFTDTQYF
cdr3_nt: TGTGCCAGCAGCTTGACTAGCGAATTCACAGATACGCAGTATTTT

j_call: TRBJ2-7
clone_size: few
d_call: TRBD2
v_call: TRBV7-2
cdr3_aa: CASSQAPSGKAYEQYF
cdr3_nt: TGTGCCAGCAGCCAAGCGCCTAGCGGGAAAGCCTACGAGCAGTACTTC

j_call: TRBJ2-7
clone_size: .
d_call: .
v_call: TRBV4-1
cdr3_aa: CASSQDSTAYEQYF
cdr3_nt: TGCGCCAGCAGCCAAGATTCCACAGCATACGAGCAGTACTTC

j_call: TRBJ2-7
clone_size: many
d_call: .
v_call: TRBV2
cdr3_aa: CASYRAPYEQYF
cdr3_nt: TGTGCCAGCTACAGGGCCCCCTACGAGCAGTACTTC

j_call: TRBJ1-1
clone_size: .
d_call: .
v_call: TRBV7-2
cdr3_aa: CASRQGRRDTEAFF
cdr3_nt: TGTGCCAGCAGACAGGGCAGGCGGGACACTGAAGCTTTCTTT

j_call: TRBJ2-2
clone_size: many
d_call: .
v_call: TRBV2
cdr3_aa: CASKFTGELFF
cdr3_nt: TGTGCCAGCAAATTTACCGGGGAGCTGTTTTTT

j_call: TRBJ1-1
clone_size: .
d_call: .
v_call: TRBV19
cdr3_aa: CASSTTDGGSEAFF
cdr3_nt: TGTGCCAGTAGTACCACCGACGGGGGGAGTGAAGCTTTCTTT

j_call: TRBJ2-6
clone_size: many
d_call: .
v_call: TRBV2
cdr3_aa: CASSTGTGANVLTF
cdr3_nt: TGTGCCAGCAGCACAGGGACCGGGGCCAACGTCCTGACTTTC

j_call: TRBJ2-7
clone_size: .
d_call: .
v_call: TRBV9
cdr3_aa: CASSVAQGGHEQYF
cdr3_nt: TGTGCCAGCAGCGTAGCACAGGGTGGACACGAGCAGTACTTC

j_call: TRBJ2-7
clone_size: many
d_call: .
v_call: TRBV19
cdr3_aa: CASSPLGGYEQYF
cdr3_nt: TGTGCCAGTAGTCCTCTAGGGGGATACGAGCAGTACTTC

j_call: TRBJ1-3
clone_size: .
d_call: .
v_call: TRBV2
cdr3_aa: CASSVDTGNTIYF
cdr3_nt: TGTGCCAGCAGTGTCGACACTGGAAACACCATATATTTT

j_call: TRBJ2-5
clone_size: .
d_call: .
v_call: TRBV6-5
cdr3_aa: CASSTEFKETQYF
cdr3_nt: TGTGCCAGCAGTACCGAATTCAAAGAGACCCAGTACTTC

j_call: TRBJ2-2
clone_size: .
d_call: TRBD2
v_call: TRBV7-2
cdr3_aa: CASSHAGRGTGELFF
cdr3_nt: TGTGCCAGCAGCCATGCAGGGAGGGGAACCGGGGAGCTGTTTTTT

j_call: TRBJ2-2
clone_size: .
d_call: .
v_call: TRBV2
cdr3_aa: CASSDGRENTGELFF
cdr3_nt: TGTGCCAGCAGCGACGGCAGGGAAAACACCGGGGAGCTGTTTTTT

j_call: TRBJ1-1
clone_size: .
d_call: .
v_call: TRBV5-1
cdr3_aa: CASSQVPGVNTEAFF
cdr3_nt: TGTGCCAGCAGCCAAGTCCCCGGGGTGAACACTGAAGCTTTCTTT

j_call: TRBJ1-1
clone_size: many
d_call: TRBD1
v_call: TRBV5-1
cdr3_aa: CASSDGQGSAEAFF
cdr3_nt: TGCGCCAGCAGCGACGGACAGGGGTCGGCTGAAGCTTTCTTT

j_call: TRBJ1-5
clone_size: few
d_call: TRBD1
v_call: TRBV7-2
cdr3_aa: CASRPQGAGQPQHF
cdr3_nt: TGTGCCAGTAGGCCACAGGGGGCTGGTCAGCCCCAGCATTTT

j_call: TRBJ2-2
clone_size: .
d_call: TRBD1
v_call: TRBV7-9
cdr3_aa: CASSLEAGTAFANTGELFF
cdr3_nt: TGTGCCAGCAGCTTAGAGGCAGGGACAGCCTTCGCGAACACCGGGGAGCTGTTTTTT

j_call: TRBJ1-5
clone_size: many
d_call: .
v_call: TRBV5-8
cdr3_aa: CASSLRRGGNQPQHF
cdr3_nt: TGTGCCAGCAGCTTACGAAGGGGTGGGAATCAGCCCCAGCATTTT

j_call: TRBJ1-1
clone_size: .
d_call: .
v_call: TRBV19
cdr3_aa: CASSIRTGYTEAFF
cdr3_nt: TGTGCCAGTAGTATAAGAACAGGGTATACTGAAGCTTTCTTT

j_call: TRBJ2-7
clone_size: .
d_call: .
v_call: TRBV6-5
cdr3_aa: CASSYSYRHEQYF
cdr3_nt: TGTGCCAGCAGTTACTCCTACCGGCACGAGCAGTACTTC

j_call: TRBJ1-3
clone_size: many
d_call: .
v_call: TRBV7-9
cdr3_aa: CASSWTATGNTIYF
cdr3_nt: TGTGCCAGCAGCTGGACCGCGACGGGAAACACCATATATTTT

j_call: TRBJ1-6
clone_size: many
d_call: .
v_call: TRBV12-3/TRBV12-4
cdr3_aa: CASSLDGYSPLHF
cdr3_nt: TGTGCCAGCAGTCTCGACGGTTATTCACCCCTCCACTTT

j_call: TRBJ2-7
clone_size: few
d_call: TRBD1
v_call: TRBV2
cdr3_aa: CASSSGTADEQYF
cdr3_nt: TGTGCCAGCAGCTCGGGGACAGCGGACGAGCAGTACTTC

j_call: TRBJ2-2
clone_size: few
d_call: .
v_call: TRBV19
cdr3_aa: CASTKDLQNTGELFF
cdr3_nt: TGTGCCAGTACCAAGGACCTCCAGAACACCGGGGAGCTGTTTTTT

j_call: TRBJ1-5
clone_size: .
d_call: .
v_call: TRBV27
cdr3_aa: CASREGVPGQPQHF
cdr3_nt: TGTGCCAGCAGGGAGGGAGTTCCAGGTCAGCCCCAGCATTTT

j_call: TRBJ2-7
clone_size: .
d_call: .
v_call: TRBV6-5
cdr3_aa: CASSYSMRGNEQYF
cdr3_nt: TGTGCCAGCAGTTACTCTATGAGGGGGAACGAGCAGTACTTC

j_call: TRBJ1-5
clone_size: many
d_call: .
v_call: TRBV7-2
cdr3_aa: CASSLSGPPQHF
cdr3_nt: TGTGCCAGCAGCTTATCCGGGCCGCCCCAGCATTTT

j_call: TRBJ1-3
clone_size: few
d_call: TRBD1
v_call: TRBV11-2
cdr3_aa: CASRKLRQGRSGNTIYF
cdr3_nt: TGTGCCAGCAGAAAATTAAGACAGGGGCGCTCTGGAAACACCATATATTTT

j_call: TRBJ1-1
clone_size: few
d_call: .
v_call: TRBV19
cdr3_aa: CAFPPHRRHTEAFF
cdr3_nt: TGTGCCTTTCCCCCGCACAGGAGGCACACTGAAGCTTTCTTT

j_call: TRBJ1-1
clone_size: .
d_call: .
v_call: TRBV20-1
cdr3_aa: CSVLGGTEAFF
cdr3_nt: TGCAGTGTCCTAGGGGGCACTGAAGCTTTCTTT

j_call: TRBJ2-2
clone_size: .
d_call: .
v_call: TRBV15
cdr3_aa: CATSSVEWNTGELFF
cdr3_nt: TGTGCCACCAGCAGCGTTGAGTGGAACACCGGGGAGCTGTTTTTT

j_call: TRBJ2-5
clone_size: .
d_call: TRBD1
v_call: TRBV7-2
cdr3_aa: CASSTPGQTDQETQYF
cdr3_nt: TGTGCCAGCAGCACCCCGGGACAGACAGACCAAGAGACCCAGTACTTC

j_call: TRBJ2-6
clone_size: .
d_call: .
v_call: TRBV19
cdr3_aa: CAIGMRGANVLTF
cdr3_nt: TGTGCCATCGGGATGCGTGGGGCCAACGTCCTGACTTTC

j_call: TRBJ2-5
clone_size: few
d_call: TRBD2
v_call: TRBV7-9
cdr3_aa: CASSPSGGTQYF
cdr3_nt: TGTGCCAGCAGCCCATCGGGGGGGACCCAGTACTTC

j_call: TRBJ2-7
clone_size: .
d_call: TRBD2
v_call: TRBV6-6
cdr3_aa: CATAGVGLAVYEQYF
cdr3_nt: TGTGCCACCGCCGGAGTCGGACTAGCGGTATACGAGCAGTACTTC

j_call: TRBJ1-4
clone_size: .
d_call: .
v_call: TRBV6-4
cdr3_aa: CASSDPVGQGVIKLFF
cdr3_nt: TGTGCCAGCAGTGACCCCGTCGGGCAGGGTGTGATAAAACTGTTTTTT

j_call: TRBJ1-1
clone_size: .
d_call: .
v_call: TRBV15
cdr3_aa: CATSRSGGMGTEAFF
cdr3_nt: TGTGCCACCTCTCGGTCGGGGGGCATGGGGACTGAAGCTTTCTTT

j_call: TRBJ1-1
clone_size: .
d_call: TRBD1
v_call: TRBV9
cdr3_aa: CASSLRDRVAEAFF
cdr3_nt: TGTGCCAGCAGCCTACGGGACAGGGTCGCTGAAGCTTTCTTT

j_call: TRBJ2-5
clone_size: few
d_call: TRBD2
v_call: TRBV20-1
cdr3_aa: CSARGLAHVAETQYF
cdr3_nt: TGCAGTGCTAGAGGACTAGCGCATGTCGCGGAGACCCAGTACTTC

j_call: TRBJ2-5
clone_size: .
d_call: .
v_call: TRBV7-9
cdr3_aa: CASITSIETQYF
cdr3_nt: TGTGCCAGCATCACCTCCATAGAGACCCAGTACTTC

j_call: TRBJ1-2
clone_size: .
d_call: .
v_call: TRBV20-1
cdr3_aa: CSASEGGGDGYTF
cdr3_nt: TGCAGTGCTAGTGAAGGGGGAGGGGACGGCTACACCTTC

j_call: TRBJ2-7
clone_size: .
d_call: .
v_call: TRBV7-2
cdr3_aa: CASSLVSGESYEQYF
cdr3_nt: TGTGCCAGCAGCTTAGTTAGCGGAGAAAGCTACGAGCAGTACTTC

j_call: TRBJ1-1
clone_size: once
d_call: TRBD1
v_call: TRBV2
cdr3_aa: CASNTNRGLGNTEAFF
cdr3_nt: TGTGCCAGCAATACCAATAGGGGGCTTGGAAACACTGAAGCTTTCTTT

j_call: TRBJ2-5
clone_size: .
d_call: TRBD2
v_call: TRBV29-1
cdr3_aa: CSVVGGGRETQYF
cdr3_nt: TGCAGCGTTGTGGGCGGGGGAAGAGAGACCCAGTACTTC

j_call: TRBJ2-7
clone_size: many
d_call: .
v_call: TRBV24-1
cdr3_aa: CATRSGEDYEQYF
cdr3_nt: TGTGCCACCAGGTCAGGGGAAGATTACGAGCAGTACTTC